These 20 T cell receptor beta chains were all obtained from the same sample, sequenced in a study of blood T cell repertoires in COVID-19 (TCRdb year 2020). The method was the immunoSEQ multiplex PCR assay. Entries here come from immuneACCESS through TCRdb and include only in-frame sequences with V and J called. Some clones fail to appear in such tables; in the studies checked, an unresolved V gene covers under half of the shortfall, and the cause of the remainder is unknown. The sample yields 65,000 to 70,000 clones; roughly 80% were counted once. The ten largest clones capture approximately 16% of the sample. Sequenced input: peripheral blood. Every receptor here comes from a man in his sixties with acute or convalescent COVID-19.

The genes are TRBV5-1 and TRBJ2-3; 7 bases align to TRBD2. After removal of 5 bases from V and 0 bases from J, the junction contained 9 bases not matched to a gene. Germline V gene lookup returns CDR1 SGHRS and CDR2 YFSETQ. The CDR3 consists of 16 residues. The CDR3 here is CASRYTGGLSTDTQYF. In nucleotides, the CDR3 is TGCGCCAGCAGATATACGGGGGGACTGAGCACAGATACGCAGTATTTT.

The count of this clone is one. The chain combines TRBV7-8 with TRBJ2-5; D possibly corresponds to TRBD1 (6 bases). Trimming pared 5 bases from V and 1 base from J, leaving 17 bases between. The CDR3 length is 16 residues. Germline loops: CDR1 SGHVS, CDR2 FQNEAQ. The CDR3 sequence is CASSRSRTVLQETQYF. The CDR3 DNA reads as TGTGCCAGCAGCCGGTCTAGGACAGTCCTCCAAGAGACCCAGTACTTC. Supplemented by reference TRBV7-8 and TRBJ2-5, the full variable domain reads GAGVSQSPRYKVAKRGQDVALRCDPISGHVSLFWYQQALGQGPEFLTYFQNEAQLDKSGLPSDRFFAERPEGSVSTLKIQRTQQEDSAVYLCASSRSRTVLQETQYFGPGTRLLVL.

The CDR3 loop reads CASSADRGTANYGYTF. In DNA, the CDR3 is TGTGCCAGCAGCGCGGACAGGGGGACAGCTAACTATGGCTACACCTTC. The chain is built from TRBV7-2 and TRBJ1-2, with 10 positions matching TRBD1. Per the germline V gene, CDR1 is SGHTA and CDR2 is FQGNSA. The CDR3 covers 16 residues. J was trimmed by 0 bases and V by 5 bases; bases with no gene match: 6.

In this sample, this clone turned up a few times. The V call is TRBV19, the J call TRBJ1-2; TRBD1 matches at 7 bases. Trimming at V came to 7 bases and at J to 5 bases, leaving 13 bases not matched to a gene. The CDR3 has 15 residues. CDR1 is LNHDA, CDR2 SQIVND, per germline (reference sequence). The CDR3 nucleotides read TGTGCCAGTACAAGGGGGCGCTTCCCCTATTATGGCTACACCTTC. Translated, it gives CASTRGRFPYYGYTF.

The genes are TRBV29-1 and TRBJ1-2; D is undetermined. The germline CDR1 and CDR2 sequences are SQVTM and ANQGSEA. This CDR3 has 12 amino acids. Trimming removed 4 bases at V and 0 bases at J, with 6 bases between. The CDR3 sequence: CSVVIANYGYTF. CDR3 in DNA: TGCAGCGTTGTCATAGCTAACTATGGCTACACCTTC.

CDR3 DNA: TGTGCCACCAGCGATATTACAGGCCACAAGCATTTT. This sequence encodes CATSDITGHKHF. The genes are TRBV24-1 and TRBJ1-5, with D possibly TRBD1 on 5 matching bases. The V and J ends lost 7 bases and 14 bases respectively, with 17 bases between them. The CDR3 is 12 amino acids. Germline loops: CDR1 KGHDR, CDR2 SFDVKD.

The gene calls are TRBV5-1 and TRBJ1-4; D is possibly TRBD1 (5 bases). Looked up from germline, CDR1 is SGHRS and CDR2 is YFSETQ. The CDR3 totals 14 residues. V was shortened by 1 base and J by 7 bases, with 11 bases between the two germline ends. The CDR3 loop is CASSLTGGTEKLFF. In DNA, the CDR3 is TGCGCCAGCAGCTTGACGGGGGGGACTGAAAAACTGTTTTTT.

The chain's CDR3 is CASSFSALRGAANYGYTF. Written as DNA, the CDR3 is TGTGCCAGCAGCTTTTCCGCCCTCCGGGGGGCGGCCAACTATGGCTACACCTTC. The gene calls are TRBV7-9 and TRBJ1-2; D might be TRBD1 (6 bases). The CDR3 length is 18 residues. The V and J ends lost 3 bases and 2 bases respectively, with 22 bases between them. Per germline, CDR1 SEHNR and CDR2 FQNEAQ (reference sequence).

The gene calls are TRBV19 and TRBJ2-3, with 8 bases that match TRBD1. Germline assignment: CDR1 LNHDA and CDR2 SQIVND (reference sequence). The CDR3 is made up of 16 amino acids. The V and J ends lost 4 bases and 2 bases, in that order; junction bases with no gene match: 8. Written as DNA, the CDR3 is TGTGCCAGTAGTACCCCGACAGGGGCGAACACAGATACGCAGTATTTT. Translation: CASSTPTGANTDTQYF.

The chain couples TRBV4-1 to TRBJ1-4; 9 bases agree with TRBD1. V was clipped by 2 bases and J by 0 bases; unmatched bases: 10. This CDR3 has 19 amino acids. Germline V gene lookup returns CDR1 MGHRA and CDR2 YSYEKL. The CDR3 DNA reads TGCGCCAGCAGCCAAAAAAGGGTAGGGACAGGGTCAACTAATGAAAAACTGTTTTTT. It specifies CASSQKRVGTGSTNEKLFF.

The chain combines TRBV11-2 with TRBJ2-7, with D possibly TRBD1 on 6 matching bases. Germline CDR1 and CDR2: SGHAT and FQNNGV. The CDR3 is 16 amino acids. Trimming took 3 bases from V and 5 from J, leaving 20 bases between them. CDR3: CASSFWPAGESNEQYF. For the CDR3, the DNA is TGTGCCAGCAGCTTTTGGCCTGCAGGGGAATCCAACGAGCAGTACTTC.

The chain carries TRBV29-1 and TRBJ1-4; 9 bases are shared with TRBD1. This CDR3 contains 14 residues. With 5 bases clipped from V and 8 bases from J, the junction kept 9 bases outside the gene matches. Germline V lookup: CDR1 SQVTM, CDR2 ANQGSEA. The CDR3 reads CSVHRQGGAEKLFF. As DNA, the CDR3 is TGCAGCGTTCATCGACAGGGGGGGGCGGAAAAACTGTTTTTT. Variable domain in full (rest from reference TRBV29-1 and TRBJ1-4): SAVISQKPSRDICQRGTSLTIQCQVDSQVTMMFWYRQQPGQSLTLIATANQGSEATYESGFVIDKFPISRPNLTFSTLTVSNMSPEDSSIYLCSVHRQGGAEKLFFGSGTQLSVL.

The CDR3 region has the DNA TGTGCCACCAGCCCCAGGGTTGGCGGCACCGGGGAGCTGTTTTTT. Translating gives CATSPRVGGTGELFF. The chain combines TRBV15 with TRBJ2-2, with D possibly matching TRBD1 (5 bases). V lost 5 bases to trimming and J lost 4 bases, with 14 bases between them. Per the germline V gene, CDR1 is LNHNV and CDR2 is YYDKDF (reference sequence). CDR3 size: 15 residues.

The chain employs TRBV5-4 and TRBJ2-7; D is possibly TRBD1 (5 bases). The CDR3 runs to 15 residues. The germline V and J ends were trimmed by 0 bases and 5 bases, with 15 bases remaining between them. The germline V gene encodes CDR1 SGHNT and CDR2 YYREEE (reference sequence). CDR3 region: CASSLAAGLVHEQYF. CDR3 in DNA: TGTGCCAGCAGCTTGGCCGCAGGGCTCGTACACGAGCAGTACTTC.

The table lists this clone with a count of one. The chain is built from TRBV29-1 and TRBJ1-1; no reliable D call. V was cut by 0 bases and J by 9 bases, with 14 bases left in between. Germline CDR1 and CDR2: SQVTM and ANQGSEA. CDR3 size: 13 residues. The CDR3 sequence: CSVEDVSRYKAFF. CDR3 coding DNA: TGCAGCGTTGAAGATGTCAGTCGTTATAAAGCTTTCTTT.

This sequence joins TRBV3-1 (or the pseudogene TRBV3-2) and TRBJ2-1, with D hard to call. Germline CDR1 is LGHDT and CDR2 is YNNKEL (reference sequence). V was clipped by 0 bases and J by 1 base, with 10 bases between them. The CDR3 has 16 residues. The CDR3, as DNA: TGTGCCAGCAGCCAAGAAGGTGCGGTTTCCTACAATGAGCAGTTCTTC. Protein product: CASSQEGAVSYNEQFF.

The chain has TRBV14 and TRBJ2-7; 7 positions agree with TRBD2. With 2 bases clipped from V and 9 bases from J, the junction kept 7 bases outside the gene matches. Germline-derived CDR1 and CDR2 are SGHDN and FVKESK. CDR3 length: 13 amino acids. CDR3 protein: CASSQSLAEPQYF. The CDR3 nucleotides read TGTGCCAGCAGCCAAAGCCTAGCGGAACCGCAGTACTTC.

This clone was counted once. The V and J genes are TRBV6-1 and TRBJ2-7; D perhaps matches TRBD2 (7 bases). Germline loops: CDR1 MNHNS, CDR2 SASEGT. V lost 1 base and J 1 base, leaving 8 bases between the germline ends. The CDR3 is 14 residues long. The CDR3 here is CASSEEGGSYEQYF. The CDR3 region has the DNA TGTGCCAGCAGTGAAGAGGGGGGGTCCTACGAGCAGTACTTC.

The chain uses TRBV6-2 or TRBV6-3 and TRBJ2-3; TRBD2 matches at 8 bases. The CDR3 consists of 16 residues. V lost 2 bases and J lost 1; bases outside the gene matches: 5. Germline assignment: CDR1 MNHEY and CDR2 SVGEGT. The CDR3 here is CASSYPTSGRTDTQYF. The DNA of the CDR3 is TGTGCCAGCAGTTACCCTACTAGCGGTCGCACAGATACGCAGTATTTT.

V and J are TRBV30 and TRBJ2-3; 12 bases are shared with TRBD2. This CDR3 has 14 residues. The germline V gene encodes CDR1 GTSNPN and CDR2 SVGIG (reference sequence). With 4 bases clipped from V and 3 bases from J, the junction kept 2 bases outside the gene matches. CDR3 in DNA: TGTGCCTGGAACCTAGCGGGGGGGACAGATACGCAGTATTTT. Protein sequence: CAWNLAGGTDTQYF.